This T cell receptor beta chain was sequenced during a study of T cells expressing NK-cell markers. Across the whole study: Sorted CD3+CD56+NKG2C+, CD3+CD56+NKG2C- and CD3+CD56-NKG2C+ T cells supplied TCR beta repertoires. The study sequenced eight donors, seven HCMV-seropositive and one seronegative.

After re-calling the 5' RACE reads, TCRdb lists one entry per CDR3 protein, DNA absent. The sample totals about 260,000 distinct CDR3 sequences; its top ten clones hold around 0.4%. The CDR3 has 11 amino acids. The germline gives CDR1 SGHDT, CDR2 YYEEEE. This rearrangement joins TRBV5-6 to TRBJ2-7. This sequence was found in a man younger than 35 in good health. The sample taken for sequencing was blood T cells: a sorted CD56 or NKG2C T cell subset, CD4+ or CD8+ T cells, or bulk PBMC T cells (not recorded which). The CDR3 is CASSYIHEQYF.